Below are 2 T cell receptor beta chains sequenced from a single sample in a study of blood T cell repertoires in COVID-19. Libraries were prepared by immunoSEQ multiplex PCR; TCRdb keeps only in-frame clonotypes and omits some of them. Altogether tens of thousands of clones are present, more than 75% being singletons, with the ten largest covering 1.2%. The specimen sequenced was peripheral blood. The receptors stem from a woman at least 80 years old with acute or convalescent COVID-19.

The chain has TRBV28 and TRBJ2-1; 8 positions match TRBD1. The CDR3 extends over 14 amino acids. CDR1 MDHEN and CDR2 SYDVKM come from the germline V gene. Trimming took 6 bases from V and 1 from J; bases not matched to a gene: 2. In DNA, the CDR3 is TGTGCCAGCAGACGACAGGGGTCCTACAATGAGCAGTTCTTC. This sequence encodes CASRRQGSYNEQFF.

This chain links TRBV6-5 with TRBJ1-1, with 8 positions matching TRBD1. The length of the CDR3 is 15 residues. V was clipped by 8 bases and J by 4 bases; unmatched bases: 12. Germline V gene sequence: CDR1 MNHEY, CDR2 SVGAGI. The CDR3 sequence: CASSSWTGLGTEAFF. The CDR3 region has the DNA TGTGCCAGCTCTTCATGGACAGGGTTGGGCACTGAAGCTTTCTTT.